This T cell receptor (beta chain) was retrieved from a study of beta chain features in type 1 diabetes. Study observations and caveats: There were fewer insertions and more deletions at the VDJ junctions of type 1 diabetes patients. The study found moderately but significantly shorter TCRB CDR3s in all four CD4+ subsets of Type 1 diabetes patients.

As every portion of the isolated RNA was reverse transcribed, the sequencing read expressed TCRB transcripts. Method: immunoSEQ multiplex PCR; TCRdb's copy keeps in-frame clones and lacks some. The profile shows more than 550,000 clones, over 11% of them singletons. This clone has only a few counts. Its matching antigen is unknown. Using CD45RO/CCR7/CD25/CD127/CD95/CD27, CD4+ naive, central memory, regulatory and stem cell-like memory cells were sorted. Sample: naive CD4+ T cells from blood. The source of this sequence is a man aged 18 to 29 with type 1 diabetes.

The CDR3 region has the DNA TGTGCCAGCAGTTTAGGGCGGGGGGGCAATGAGCAGTTCTTC. Translating gives CASSLGRGGNEQFF. The chain is built from TRBV27 and TRBJ2-1, with 9 bases that match TRBD2. Trimming removed 2 bases from V and 6 bases from J; junction bases left unmatched: 2. Per the germline V gene, CDR1 is MNHEY and CDR2 is SMNVEV (reference sequence). The length of the CDR3 is 14 residues.